Listed below are T cell receptor beta chains from one sample, sequenced in a study of shared clonotypes between healthy human individuals. Produced via immunoSEQ multiplex PCR; TCRdb's table is partial and in-frame only. The sample includes 2,500,000 or so clones, around nine tenths of them seen just once. The sample consisted of naive CD4+ T cells sorted from blood. All receptors come from a young man in good health. CDR3s include the opening cysteine and the closing phenylalanine or tryptophan. Each record gives: D gene, J gene, clone size, V gene, CDR3 DNA, CDR3 protein. The D gene is left open where the match is weak. Clone size appears in some rows only: once, few, many, or a class for an expanded clone.

d_gene: TRBD2; j_gene: TRBJ2-7; abundance: -; v_gene: TRBV14; CDR3nt: TGTGCCAGCAGTCCAAGACCAGCGGGAGCCAACGAGCAGTACTTC; CDR3aa: CASSPRPAGANEQYF
d_gene: TRBD2; j_gene: TRBJ2-5; abundance: -; v_gene: TRBV19; CDR3nt: TGTGCCAGTAGTACGCTGCCGCAAGCGGGAGGCGAGACCCAGTACTTC; CDR3aa: CASSTLPQAGGETQYF
d_gene: TRBD2; j_gene: TRBJ2-3; abundance: once; v_gene: TRBV6-5; CDR3nt: TGTGCCAGCATGAGGCGGGGGACCACAGATACGCAGTATTTT; CDR3aa: CASMRRGTTDTQYF
d_gene: TRBD1; j_gene: TRBJ2-5; abundance: -; v_gene: TRBV7-3; CDR3nt: TGTGCCAGCAGCTCCGGAAGCCCAGGGGGCACGGAGACCCAGTACTTC; CDR3aa: CASSSGSPGGTETQYF
d_gene: TRBD2; j_gene: TRBJ2-1; abundance: -; v_gene: TRBV2; CDR3nt: TGTGCCAGCAGTCCTTCCGGGACTAGCCCGTACAATGAGCAGTTCTTC; CDR3aa: CASSPSGTSPYNEQFF
d_gene: -; j_gene: TRBJ2-1; abundance: -; v_gene: TRBV28; CDR3nt: TGTGCCAGCAGTGGGTACAGAAACAATGAGCAGTTCTTC; CDR3aa: CASSGYRNNEQFF
d_gene: TRBD1; j_gene: TRBJ2-1; abundance: -; v_gene: TRBV11-2; CDR3nt: TGTGCCAGCAGCTTAGCAAGGGGGCTAGAGCAGTTCTTC; CDR3aa: CASSLARGLEQFF
d_gene: -; j_gene: TRBJ2-3; abundance: -; v_gene: TRBV7-2; CDR3nt: TGTGCCAGCAGCTTAGGGGGGGACAGCTCTACGCAGTATTTT; CDR3aa: CASSLGGDSSTQYF
d_gene: -; j_gene: TRBJ2-2; abundance: -; v_gene: TRBV6-5; CDR3nt: TGTGCCAGCAGTCGAGGGACTCCCAGCACCGGGGAGCTGTTTTTT; CDR3aa: CASSRGTPSTGELFF
d_gene: -; j_gene: TRBJ1-1; abundance: -; v_gene: TRBV30; CDR3nt: TGTGCCTGGAGTGTATTGGGGAACACTGAAGCTTTCTTT; CDR3aa: CAWSVLGNTEAFF
d_gene: -; j_gene: TRBJ1-1; abundance: few; v_gene: TRBV6-5; CDR3nt: TGTGCCAGCAGTTACGGGGGTACTGAAGCTTTCTTT; CDR3aa: CASSYGGTEAFF
d_gene: -; j_gene: TRBJ1-2; abundance: -; v_gene: TRBV7-2; CDR3nt: TGTGCCAGCAGCTTAGAGCATATGGAGTATGGCTACACCTTC; CDR3aa: CASSLEHMEYGYTF
d_gene: -; j_gene: TRBJ2-3; abundance: -; v_gene: TRBV18; CDR3nt: TGTGCCAGCTCACCACCGAACACACAAGATACGCAGTATTTT; CDR3aa: CASSPPNTQDTQYF
d_gene: -; j_gene: TRBJ2-1; abundance: -; v_gene: TRBV6-1; CDR3nt: TGTGCCAGCAGTGCTCGACAAACTTCGGGGGACTCCTACAATGAGCAGTTCTTC; CDR3aa: CASSARQTSGDSYNEQFF
d_gene: TRBD1; j_gene: TRBJ2-1; abundance: -; v_gene: TRBV29-1; CDR3nt: TGCAGCGTTATTAACAGGGGGCGAGTCGGGAGCCTCGGGAGAGATGAGCAGTTCTTC; CDR3aa: CSVINRGRVGSLGRDEQFF
d_gene: -; j_gene: TRBJ2-1; abundance: -; v_gene: TRBV18; CDR3nt: TGTGCCAGCTCACCACCGTTCCTCCATGAGCAGTTCTTC; CDR3aa: CASSPPFLHEQFF
d_gene: -; j_gene: TRBJ1-4; abundance: -; v_gene: TRBV11-2; CDR3nt: TGTGCCAGCAGCTTCGGGGGGCGGGAAAAACTGTTTTTT; CDR3aa: CASSFGGREKLFF
d_gene: -; j_gene: TRBJ2-3; abundance: -; v_gene: TRBV5-1; CDR3nt: TGCGCCAGCAGCTTGCAACCCCCCTCCGTGAGCACAGATACGCAGTATTTT; CDR3aa: CASSLQPPSVSTDTQYF
d_gene: -; j_gene: TRBJ2-7; abundance: -; v_gene: TRBV5-6; CDR3nt: TGTGCCAGCAGCTCCGGACTGGACTCCTACGAGCAGTACTTC; CDR3aa: CASSSGLDSYEQYF
d_gene: -; j_gene: TRBJ2-5; abundance: -; v_gene: TRBV11-2; CDR3nt: TGTGCCAGCAGCTTATTGGCATCAGAGACCCAGTACTTC; CDR3aa: CASSLLASETQYF
d_gene: TRBD1; j_gene: TRBJ1-6; abundance: once; v_gene: TRBV2; CDR3nt: TGTGCCAGCAGTTGGGGACAGGGATATAATTCACCCCTCCACTTT; CDR3aa: CASSWGQGYNSPLHF
d_gene: TRBD1; j_gene: TRBJ2-2; abundance: -; v_gene: TRBV5-1; CDR3nt: TGCGCCAGCAGCCCCCCGGGACAGGGGAAGGCCGGGGAGCTGTTTTTT; CDR3aa: CASSPPGQGKAGELFF
d_gene: TRBD2; j_gene: TRBJ2-7; abundance: -; v_gene: TRBV5-1; CDR3nt: TGCGCCAGCAGGATACTAGCGGGAGATAATTACGAGCAGTACTTC; CDR3aa: CASRILAGDNYEQYF
d_gene: TRBD2; j_gene: TRBJ2-7; abundance: -; v_gene: TRBV4-1; CDR3nt: TGCGCCAGCAGCCATATAGCGGGGGGTGAGTCCTACGAGCAGTACTTC; CDR3aa: CASSHIAGGESYEQYF
d_gene: TRBD1; j_gene: TRBJ2-7; abundance: -; v_gene: TRBV6-1; CDR3nt: TGTGCCAGCAGGCGACAGGGGGGATCCTACGAGCAGTACTTC; CDR3aa: CASRRQGGSYEQYF
d_gene: -; j_gene: TRBJ1-6; abundance: -; v_gene: TRBV10-3; CDR3nt: TGTGCCATCAGTGAGGGACTGACTAATTCACCCCTCCACTTT; CDR3aa: CAISEGLTNSPLHF
d_gene: -; j_gene: TRBJ2-2; abundance: -; v_gene: TRBV11-3; CDR3nt: TGTGCCAGCAGCTCTGGACAGAAAGACACCGGGGAGCTGTTTTTT; CDR3aa: CASSSGQKDTGELFF
d_gene: -; j_gene: TRBJ1-1; abundance: few; v_gene: TRBV10-2; CDR3nt: TGCGCCAGCAGTGGATCCGACACTGAAGCTTTCTTT; CDR3aa: CASSGSDTEAFF
d_gene: -; j_gene: TRBJ1-3; abundance: once; v_gene: TRBV18; CDR3nt: TGTGCCAGCTCACCACCGGGACGGAAGACTGGAAACACCATATATTTT; CDR3aa: CASSPPGRKTGNTIYF
d_gene: -; j_gene: TRBJ1-5; abundance: -; v_gene: TRBV5-6; CDR3nt: TGTGCCAGCAGTCCGTCAGGGTTTGGTCAGCCCCAGCATTTT; CDR3aa: CASSPSGFGQPQHF
d_gene: -; j_gene: TRBJ1-4; abundance: -; v_gene: TRBV30; CDR3nt: TGTGCCTGGAGTGGTGGGGGAGGGAGTGAAAAACTGTTTTTT; CDR3aa: CAWSGGGGSEKLFF
d_gene: -; j_gene: TRBJ1-2; abundance: -; v_gene: TRBV7-9; CDR3nt: TGTGCCAGCAGCTTAGAGGACGGAGTCCCTATGAGGACCTTC; CDR3aa: CASSLEDGVPMRTF
d_gene: -; j_gene: TRBJ2-2; abundance: -; v_gene: TRBV18; CDR3nt: TGTGCCAGCTCACCACGGGAAGCGGTCAACACCGGGGAGCTGTTTTTT; CDR3aa: CASSPREAVNTGELFF
d_gene: -; j_gene: TRBJ2-1; abundance: -; v_gene: TRBV28; CDR3nt: TGTGCCAGCAGTTTATATTCTTCCGGTGATCTCCTGCGCAATGAGCAGTTCTTC; CDR3aa: CASSLYSSGDLLRNEQFF
d_gene: TRBD2; j_gene: TRBJ2-1; abundance: once; v_gene: TRBV14; CDR3nt: TGTGCCAGCAGCAAATGGACTAGCGGGGGTATTTATGAGCAGTTCTTC; CDR3aa: CASSKWTSGGIYEQFF
d_gene: TRBD2; j_gene: TRBJ2-7; abundance: -; v_gene: TRBV18; CDR3nt: TGTGCCAGCTCACTCAACCGCGGAGCGGGAGCGGGGGAGCAGTACTTC; CDR3aa: CASSLNRGAGAGEQYF
d_gene: -; j_gene: TRBJ1-5; abundance: -; v_gene: TRBV6-5; CDR3nt: TGTGCCAGCAGTTACTCGAGTCCAGGGAGCAATCAGCCCCAGCATTTT; CDR3aa: CASSYSSPGSNQPQHF
d_gene: -; j_gene: TRBJ1-1; abundance: once; v_gene: TRBV6-5; CDR3nt: TGTGCCAGCACCGAGACGGCAGGGACTGAAGCTTTCTTT; CDR3aa: CASTETAGTEAFF
d_gene: TRBD1; j_gene: TRBJ2-7; abundance: -; v_gene: TRBV5-1; CDR3nt: TGCGCCAGCAGCTTGGGACAGGGGAGTTACGAGCAGTACTTC; CDR3aa: CASSLGQGSYEQYF
d_gene: TRBD1; j_gene: TRBJ1-4; abundance: -; v_gene: TRBV11-2; CDR3nt: TGTGCCAGCAGCTCTTACAGGGGAAGATCAGGATTGTGGGAAAAACTGTTTTTT; CDR3aa: CASSSYRGRSGLWEKLFF
d_gene: TRBD1; j_gene: TRBJ1-6; abundance: -; v_gene: TRBV27; CDR3nt: TGTGCCAGCAGTTTGGGGACAGCCGCGGGTAATTCACCCCTCCACTTT; CDR3aa: CASSLGTAAGNSPLHF
d_gene: -; j_gene: TRBJ1-4; abundance: once; v_gene: TRBV6-1; CDR3nt: TGTGCCAGCAGTGAATCGAGGGCTGCTAATGAAAAACTGTTTTTT; CDR3aa: CASSESRAANEKLFF
d_gene: TRBD1; j_gene: TRBJ2-1; abundance: -; v_gene: TRBV28; CDR3nt: TGTGCCAGCAGTCGGACAGGGGGCTCCTACAATGAGCAGTTCTTC; CDR3aa: CASSRTGGSYNEQFF
d_gene: -; j_gene: TRBJ1-3; abundance: -; v_gene: TRBV10-1; CDR3nt: TGCGCCAGCAGCGGGGGGACCGTGGACTCTGGAAACACCATATATTTT; CDR3aa: CASSGGTVDSGNTIYF
d_gene: TRBD1; j_gene: TRBJ1-5; abundance: -; v_gene: TRBV6-5; CDR3nt: TGTGCCAGCGCGAGACAGGGGTGGAGCAATCAGCCCCAGCATTTT; CDR3aa: CASARQGWSNQPQHF
d_gene: -; j_gene: TRBJ1-4; abundance: -; v_gene: TRBV7-9; CDR3nt: TGTGCCAGCACCCGGACAGCAACTAATGAAAAACTGTTTTTT; CDR3aa: CASTRTATNEKLFF
d_gene: -; j_gene: TRBJ1-2; abundance: -; v_gene: TRBV10-1; CDR3nt: TGCGCCAGCAGTCCGGCTCAAGCATATGGCTACACCTTC; CDR3aa: CASSPAQAYGYTF
d_gene: TRBD1; j_gene: TRBJ2-4; abundance: -; v_gene: TRBV6-5; CDR3nt: TGTGCCAGCAGTTACCGGACAGGGGACATTCAGTACTTC; CDR3aa: CASSYRTGDIQYF
d_gene: TRBD1; j_gene: TRBJ2-4; abundance: -; v_gene: TRBV6-1; CDR3nt: TGTGCCAGCAGTGCTACAGGGGCCCCGGGAAACATTCAGTACTTC; CDR3aa: CASSATGAPGNIQYF
d_gene: -; j_gene: TRBJ2-7; abundance: -; v_gene: TRBV6-6; CDR3nt: TGTGCCAGCAGCCGGGACGGGAACTACGAGCAGTACTTC; CDR3aa: CASSRDGNYEQYF
d_gene: -; j_gene: TRBJ1-3; abundance: -; v_gene: TRBV15; CDR3nt: TGTGCCACCCGTGACGGGCTCTCTGGAAACACCATATATTTT; CDR3aa: CATRDGLSGNTIYF
d_gene: TRBD1; j_gene: TRBJ2-7; abundance: -; v_gene: TRBV7-8; CDR3nt: TGTGCCAGCAGCCAGGGGGCGGTCGAAGAGCAGTACTTC; CDR3aa: CASSQGAVEEQYF
d_gene: -; j_gene: TRBJ1-1; abundance: -; v_gene: TRBV19; CDR3nt: TGTGCCAGTAGTATCATCGGGACAATGAACACTGAAGCTTTCTTT; CDR3aa: CASSIIGTMNTEAFF
d_gene: -; j_gene: TRBJ2-6; abundance: -; v_gene: TRBV19; CDR3nt: TGTGCCAGTACCAACTCTGGGGCCAACGTCCTGACTTTC; CDR3aa: CASTNSGANVLTF
d_gene: TRBD1; j_gene: TRBJ1-6; abundance: -; v_gene: TRBV15; CDR3nt: TGTGCCACCAGCAATCAGGGGGCTGGGAATTCACCCCTCCACTTT; CDR3aa: CATSNQGAGNSPLHF
d_gene: TRBD1; j_gene: TRBJ1-4; abundance: few; v_gene: TRBV5-1; CDR3nt: TGCGCCAGCAGAGGGACAGGGGAGTCGGGTGAAAAACTGTTTTTT; CDR3aa: CASRGTGESGEKLFF
d_gene: -; j_gene: TRBJ2-7; abundance: -; v_gene: TRBV18; CDR3nt: TGTGCCAGCTCACCAAGGACAGAGGGCGGGCCTTACGAGCAGTACTTC; CDR3aa: CASSPRTEGGPYEQYF